Listed below are T cell receptor beta chains from one sample, sequenced in a study of blood T cell repertoires in COVID-19. Profiled with immunoSEQ multiplex PCR; TCRdb holds only in-frame clones, not every one. Of roughly 140,000 clones listed, more than 65% are singletons. The sample taken for sequencing was peripheral blood. All receptors come from a woman in her 50s in a cohort sampled during active or convalescent COVID-19. Both conserved end residues are part of each CDR3. The order of the fields is clone size, J gene, V gene, D gene, CDR3 DNA, CDR3 protein. D genes are given only for firm matches. For some rows the clone size is stated as once, few or many, or as a class when expanded; others skip it.

NA,TRBJ2-1,TRBV9,TRBD2,TGTGCCAGCAGCGGGGGACTAGCGGGGGAAATCGGGAGCAATGAGCAGTTCTTC,CASSGGLAGEIGSNEQFF
NA,TRBJ1-5,TRBV30,NA,TGTGCCTGGAGTGTCCAGGGCCGCCAGCCCCAGCATTTT,CAWSVQGRQPQHF
NA,TRBJ2-1,TRBV6-2/TRBV6-3,TRBD2,TGTGCCAGCAGCCCCAATAGCGGGGGGGACCCGAGGGGACTTCTCGTCGCCAATACAATAAAGCAGTTCTTC,CASSPNSGGDPRGLLVANTIKQFF
NA,TRBJ1-5,TRBV27,NA,TGTGCCAGCAGTTTAAGGAGCTACAATCAGCCCCAGCATTTT,CASSLRSYNQPQHF
NA,TRBJ1-6,TRBV9,NA,TGTGCCAGCAGCGTAAAGGACAGTCCGAATTCACCCCTCCACTTT,CASSVKDSPNSPLHF
NA,TRBJ2-1,TRBV25-1,TRBD1,TGTGCCAGCAGTAAAACCGGGACAGGGTCCAATGAGCAGTTCTTC,CASSKTGTGSNEQFF
NA,TRBJ1-2,TRBV19,NA,TGTGCCAGTAGTATAGGTTCGGGGGGCTACTATGGCTACACCTTC,CASSIGSGGYYGYTF
NA,TRBJ2-3,TRBV12-3/TRBV12-4,NA,TGTGCCAGCATGCGGTACAGCACAGATACGCAGTATTTT,CASMRYSTDTQYF
NA,TRBJ2-1,TRBV7-3,TRBD2,TGTGCCAGCAGGTCCCCCGGGACTAGCGGAAATGAGCAGTTCTTC,CASRSPGTSGNEQFF
few,TRBJ1-1,TRBV5-1,TRBD1,TGCGCCAGCAGCATAACAGGGGGTGAAGCTTTCTTT,CASSITGGEAFF
NA,TRBJ1-5,TRBV11-3,TRBD1,TGTGCCAGCAGCTCAAATGACAGGGGGGGGAGCAATCAGCCCCAGCATTTT,CASSSNDRGGSNQPQHF
NA,TRBJ2-7,TRBV5-8,TRBD1,TGTGCCAGCAGCAAGGGACAGGACTACGAGCAGTACTTC,CASSKGQDYEQYF
NA,TRBJ1-1,TRBV18,NA,TGTGCCAGCTCACCGAACAACGCAGGGATGAACACTGAAGCTTTCTTT,CASSPNNAGMNTEAFF
NA,TRBJ1-2,TRBV24-1,NA,TGTGCCACCAGTGCCCACAGGAACTATGGCTACACCTTC,CATSAHRNYGYTF
NA,TRBJ2-7,TRBV2,TRBD1,TGTGCCAGCATTGCCTACAATCAGGGGGACGAGCAGTACTTC,CASIAYNQGDEQYF
NA,TRBJ1-4,TRBV5-1,NA,TGCGCCAGCAGCACCCTAGCGGGTTTTGGGGCGACTAATGAAAAACTGTTTTTT,CASSTLAGFGATNEKLFF